This T cell receptor beta chain was captured by sequencing in a study of T cells in Graves' hyperthyroidism and ophthalmopathy. In this sample, this clonotype turned up many times. Clinical symptoms, serum thyroxine, TRAb, thyroid ultrasound and orbital computed tomography established diagnosis. It was RNA transcripts that yielded the amplified TCR beta CDR3 regions. Using the HTBI primer set, a first-round RT-PCR was run on the TCR CDR3. TCRdb re-called the multiplex PCR reads with MiXCR, one entry per CDR3 protein. Of approximately 380,000 distinct CDR3 sequences in the sample, more than 12% were seen once. CDR1 and CDR2 (germline): LNHNV, YYDKDF (reference sequence). This CDR3 has 15 amino acids. Trimming pared 2 bases from V and 5 bases from J, leaving 13 bases between.

The chain is built from TRBV15 and TRBJ2-1, with D uncertain. The receptor was derived from a man aged 50 to 59 with Graves' ophthalmopathy. The specimen was blood. The CDR3 loop reads CATSRRRATDNEQFF. The CDR3 DNA sequence: TGTGCCACCAGCAGACGCCGCGCAACCGACAATGAGCAGTTCTTC.